This is a list of T cell receptor beta chains from one sample in a study of technical replicates of blood from a few donors. Libraries were prepared by immunoSEQ multiplex PCR; TCRdb keeps only in-frame clonotypes and omits some of them. The profile shows 54,000 or so clones, 94% of them singletons. The sample comprised T cells isolated from PBMCs. The receptor source for this set is a human donor in good health. The CDR3 runs from the conserved cysteine through the conserved F or W. The order of the fields is J gene, CDR3 length, V gene, CDR3 protein.

j_call: TRBJ1-2
cdr3_length: 15
v_call: TRBV5-1
cdr3_aa: CASSLRGGQDYGYTF

j_call: TRBJ1-1
cdr3_length: 17
v_call: TRBV7-3
cdr3_aa: CASSLIGQGAANTEAFF

j_call: TRBJ2-7
cdr3_length: 16
v_call: TRBV15
cdr3_aa: CATSRAENRGAYEQYF

j_call: TRBJ2-7
cdr3_length: 15
v_call: TRBV28
cdr3_aa: CASRQIAGGLYEQYF

j_call: TRBJ1-5
cdr3_length: 14
v_call: TRBV7-8
cdr3_aa: CASSPGQGYQPQHF

j_call: TRBJ2-7
cdr3_length: 15
v_call: TRBV11-2
cdr3_aa: CASSGQGTGVDEQYF

j_call: TRBJ1-2
cdr3_length: 13
v_call: TRBV6-6
cdr3_aa: CASSYRDRGGYTF

j_call: TRBJ1-1
cdr3_length: 13
v_call: TRBV6-5
cdr3_aa: CASSYQVNTEAFF

j_call: TRBJ1-1
cdr3_length: 14
v_call: TRBV13
cdr3_aa: CASSLAGPRTEAFF

j_call: TRBJ2-5
cdr3_length: 12
v_call: TRBV5-4
cdr3_aa: CASAYQEWTQYF

j_call: TRBJ2-7
cdr3_length: 15
v_call: TRBV9
cdr3_aa: CASSVASGGAYEQYF

j_call: TRBJ2-3
cdr3_length: 14
v_call: TRBV7-9
cdr3_aa: CASSLFGGTDTQYF

j_call: TRBJ1-4
cdr3_length: 14
v_call: TRBV7-2
cdr3_aa: CASSRGQGNEKLFF

j_call: TRBJ2-5
cdr3_length: 14
v_call: TRBV28
cdr3_aa: CASSSGGAPETQYF

j_call: TRBJ2-7
cdr3_length: 17
v_call: TRBV5-1
cdr3_aa: CASSRGLAGALAYEQYF

j_call: TRBJ2-1
cdr3_length: 16
v_call: TRBV18
cdr3_aa: CASSPQPAGGFNEQFF

j_call: TRBJ2-7
cdr3_length: 15
v_call: TRBV9
cdr3_aa: CASSAGGSRAYEQYF

j_call: TRBJ1-1
cdr3_length: 15
v_call: TRBV11-2
cdr3_aa: CASSLVVAGGTEAFF

j_call: TRBJ1-4
cdr3_length: 17
v_call: TRBV5-5
cdr3_aa: CASSLGFRQVLNEKLFF

j_call: TRBJ1-2
cdr3_length: 15
v_call: TRBV28
cdr3_aa: CASSLIQGEEYGYTF

j_call: TRBJ2-1
cdr3_length: 15
v_call: TRBV11-3
cdr3_aa: CASSSPAGSYNEQFF

j_call: TRBJ2-3
cdr3_length: 14
v_call: TRBV11-3
cdr3_aa: CASSLGQAADTQYF

j_call: TRBJ2-1
cdr3_length: 11
v_call: TRBV11-2
cdr3_aa: CASSGHNEQFF

j_call: TRBJ2-3
cdr3_length: 14
v_call: TRBV7-3
cdr3_aa: CASSLYESTDTQYF

j_call: TRBJ2-5
cdr3_length: 15
v_call: TRBV6-5
cdr3_aa: CASIPSRGSGETQYF

j_call: TRBJ1-1
cdr3_length: 15
v_call: TRBV5-1
cdr3_aa: CASSLGLRRNTEAFF

j_call: TRBJ2-7
cdr3_length: 11
v_call: TRBV7-9
cdr3_aa: CASSWTGEQYF

j_call: TRBJ1-1
cdr3_length: 14
v_call: TRBV5-1
cdr3_aa: CASSRHLQLTEAFF

j_call: TRBJ2-3
cdr3_length: 16
v_call: TRBV18
cdr3_aa: CASSQSGSVGTDTQYF

j_call: TRBJ2-7
cdr3_length: 14
v_call: TRBV7-9
cdr3_aa: CASSLGGQAYEQYF

j_call: TRBJ2-7
cdr3_length: 12
v_call: TRBV29-1
cdr3_aa: CSGGGGYYEQYF

j_call: TRBJ1-1
cdr3_length: 15
v_call: TRBV11-3
cdr3_aa: CASSLEQGGVTEAFF

j_call: TRBJ2-2
cdr3_length: 15
v_call: TRBV29-1
cdr3_aa: CSALGLAGVTGELFF

j_call: TRBJ2-1
cdr3_length: 15
v_call: TRBV5-1
cdr3_aa: CASSLGGQGYNEQFF

j_call: TRBJ1-2
cdr3_length: 13
v_call: TRBV28
cdr3_aa: CASTRSQQDGYTF

j_call: TRBJ2-7
cdr3_length: 15
v_call: TRBV11-3
cdr3_aa: CASSRSGTSTYEQYF

j_call: TRBJ1-2
cdr3_length: 16
v_call: TRBV7-9
cdr3_aa: CASSFGQGRANYGYTF

j_call: TRBJ1-2
cdr3_length: 15
v_call: TRBV9
cdr3_aa: CASSAGQGADYGYTF

j_call: TRBJ2-3
cdr3_length: 18
v_call: TRBV28
cdr3_aa: CASSLPPIGGTRTDTQYF

j_call: TRBJ2-1
cdr3_length: 15
v_call: TRBV18
cdr3_aa: CASSFRDRGGSEQFF

j_call: TRBJ2-7
cdr3_length: 15
v_call: TRBV6-5
cdr3_aa: CASSRRVGQAYEQYF

j_call: TRBJ2-3
cdr3_length: 12
v_call: TRBV11-2
cdr3_aa: CASSPITDTQYF

j_call: TRBJ2-2
cdr3_length: 16
v_call: TRBV9
cdr3_aa: CASSGKDRANTGELFF

j_call: TRBJ1-5
cdr3_length: 13
v_call: TRBV5-1
cdr3_aa: CASSFDGLQPQHF

j_call: TRBJ2-1
cdr3_length: 13
v_call: TRBV9
cdr3_aa: CASSAPRYNEQFF

j_call: TRBJ2-2
cdr3_length: 17
v_call: TRBV5-1
cdr3_aa: CASSFKAGGIRTGELFF

j_call: TRBJ1-3
cdr3_length: 14
v_call: TRBV11-2
cdr3_aa: CASSSLTGWHTIYF

j_call: TRBJ2-7
cdr3_length: 14
v_call: TRBV7-6
cdr3_aa: CASAGDIISYEQYF

j_call: TRBJ2-5
cdr3_length: 14
v_call: TRBV18
cdr3_aa: CASSPIADQETQYF

j_call: TRBJ2-5
cdr3_length: 12
v_call: TRBV7-2
cdr3_aa: CASSSTVETQYF

j_call: TRBJ2-7
cdr3_length: 16
v_call: TRBV10-2
cdr3_aa: CASSETDTGRSYEQYF

j_call: TRBJ2-3
cdr3_length: 15
v_call: TRBV6-5
cdr3_aa: CASSAPRTSGGAQYF

j_call: TRBJ1-1
cdr3_length: 15
v_call: TRBV18
cdr3_aa: CASSPLGRADTEAFF

j_call: TRBJ1-5
cdr3_length: 16
v_call: TRBV28
cdr3_aa: CASSLWARGAAQPQHF